The 28 T cell receptor beta chains below all came from one sample that was sequenced in a study of graft-versus-host responses after intestinal transplantation. The antigens these receptors bind are not known. This table comes from immunoSEQ multiplex PCR, and its TCRdb copy is limited to in-frame clones, with some not included. The table lists 70,000 to 95,000 clones, 85% to 95% of them singletons. The specimen was unstimulated CD8+ T cells sorted from spleen or lymph node cells, collected before transplant. These receptors were collected from a human donor who was the organ donor for an intestinal transplant.

The chain carries TRBV4-2 and TRBJ2-7, with a weak D call TRBD2 (7 bases). The germline V gene encodes CDR1 LGHNA and CDR2 YNFKEQ. Trimming stripped 4 bases from V and 5 bases from J, with 9 bases between. The CDR3 is 12 residues long. The CDR3 coding sequence is TGTGCCAGCAGCCCGGGGGGCGACGAGCAGTACTTC. Protein: CASSPGGDEQYF.

The genes are TRBV5-4 and TRBJ1-1; no firm D call. Germline lookup yields CDR1 SGHNT and CDR2 YYREEE (reference sequence). CDR3 length: 14 amino acids. The V and J ends lost 0 bases and 4 bases respectively, with 10 bases between them. CDR3 DNA sequence: TGTGCCAGCAGCTTGGGTCGAGGGTCCACTGAAGCTTTCTTT. Amino acids: CASSLGRGSTEAFF.

The V gene is TRBV28, the J gene TRBJ2-3; TRBD2 is a possible D gene (6 bases). This CDR3 has 17 amino acids. Germline-derived CDR1 and CDR2 are MDHEN and SYDVKM. The V and J ends lost 6 bases and 2 bases respectively, with 21 bases between them. The CDR3 nucleotides are TGTGCCAGCAGCCCGAGGGGTTTGCGGGACCACACAGATACGCAGTATTTT. This codes for CASSPRGLRDHTDTQYF.

The chain joins TRBV11-2 to TRBJ1-1; unclear D gene. Germline CDR1 is SGHAT and CDR2 is FQNNGV. CDR3 length equals 11 residues. V was trimmed by 6 bases and J by 5 bases, leaving 7 bases between them. The CDR3 here is CASSRGTEAFF. CDR3 nucleotides: TGTGCCAGCAGTCGGGGAACTGAAGCTTTCTTT.

The table lists this clone with a count of one. This chain links TRBV7-6 with TRBJ2-3, with 7 bases fitting TRBD2. Germline V gene lookup returns CDR1 SGHVS and CDR2 FNYEAQ. This CDR3 comprises 16 residues. With 2 bases clipped from V and 2 bases from J, the junction kept 7 bases outside the gene matches. CDR3 DNA: TGTGCCAGCAGCTTAAGCGGGGCGGGCAACACAGATACGCAGTATTTT. Translation: CASSLSGAGNTDTQYF.

The chain combines TRBV6-5 with TRBJ2-1; TRBD2 matches 7 bases. Unmatched junction bases numbered 14, after V lost 10 bases and J lost 5 bases. Germline V gene data show CDR1 as MNHEY and CDR2 as SVGAGI. This CDR3 is built from 15 residues. This CDR3 is CATRPSGWLHNEQFF. The CDR3 DNA reads as TGTGCCACCCGCCCTAGCGGTTGGCTCCACAATGAGCAGTTCTTC.

This chain uses TRBV6-5 with TRBJ2-2; D is uncertain. V dropped 6 bases and J dropped 7 bases, with 6 bases sitting between them. CDR3 length equals 11 residues. Germline V CDR1 and CDR2: MNHEY, SVGAGI. The CDR3 region is CASSGYGELFF. The CDR3 bases are TGTGCCAGCAGCGGGTACGGGGAGCTGTTTTTT.

The chain uses TRBV28 and TRBJ2-7; TRBD1 matches at 7 bases. The CDR3 spans 16 residues. With 5 bases clipped from V and 3 bases from J, the junction kept 13 bases outside the gene matches. The germline V gene has CDR1 MDHEN and CDR2 SYDVKM. The CDR3 protein is CASSPPSGGLDYEQYF. The CDR3 coding sequence is TGTGCCAGCAGTCCCCCGTCAGGGGGTCTTGACTACGAGCAGTACTTC.

The CDR3 coding sequence is TGCAGCGTGGGCGGGGGGGCATCCCTCGATGGCTACACCTTC. This codes for CSVGGGASLDGYTF. The V call is TRBV29-1, the J call TRBJ1-2; maybe TRBD1 (6 bases). Looked up from germline, CDR1 is SQVTM and CDR2 is ANQGSEA. With 6 bases removed from V and 6 bases from J, the gap between germline ends came to 20 bases. The CDR3 has 14 residues.

The chain couples TRBV2 to TRBJ2-2; no clear D gene. Germline CDR1 and CDR2: SNHLY and FYNNEI. The CDR3 sequence is 16 residues long. Trimming removed 4 bases at V and 0 bases at J, with 12 bases between. The CDR3 nucleotides are TGTGCCAGCAGTGTTGACGGAACTACGAACACCGGGGAGCTGTTTTTT. It translates to CASSVDGTTNTGELFF.

The table lists this clone with a few counts. V and J are TRBV27 and TRBJ2-3, with a possible D match to TRBD1 (5 bases). The CDR3 extends over 15 amino acids. Germline V CDR1 and CDR2: MNHEY, SMNVEV (reference sequence). Between the trimmed V and J ends, which lost 6 bases and 1 base, there was a span of 14 bases. CDR3 DNA sequence: TGTGCCAGCAGCTCCAGGGCTGTAGGCACAGATACGCAGTATTTT. Protein product: CASSSRAVGTDTQYF.

This clone was found once. The chain recombines TRBV9 with TRBJ2-4, with a possible D match to TRBD2 (5 bases). The CDR3 has 15 residues. The V gene's germline CDR1 is SGDLS and CDR2 YYNGEE. Trimming left V 5 bases short and J 6 bases short, with 18 bases between. The CDR3 protein is CASRAGLLLGNIQYF. The CDR3 DNA follows: TGTGCCAGCAGAGCCGGACTTCTCTTGGGAAACATTCAGTACTTC.

The chain is built from TRBV19 and TRBJ2-3; D is unresolved. This CDR3 is built from 12 residues. Germline CDR1 and CDR2: LNHDA and SQIVND (reference sequence). V dropped 1 base and J dropped 6 bases, with 5 bases sitting between them. The chain's CDR3 is CASSIAADTQYF. Here the CDR3 DNA reads TGTGCCAGTAGTATAGCAGCGGATACGCAGTATTTT.

This clone was found once. This chain joins TRBV27 and TRBJ2-7; TRBD2 might be the D (5 bases). The CDR3 spans 13 residues. V was trimmed by 2 bases and J by 3 bases, leaving 8 bases between them. CDR1 and CDR2 from the germline V gene are MNHEY and SMNVEV (reference sequence). The CDR3 region is CASSLEGDYEQYF. For the CDR3, the DNA is TGTGCCAGCAGTTTAGAGGGCGACTACGAGCAGTACTTC.

CDR3 loop: CASTLTRGALETQYF. CDR3 in DNA: TGTGCCAGCACCCTCACTCGGGGGGCTCTAGAGACCCAGTACTTC. The chain combines TRBV11-2 with TRBJ2-5; D is possibly TRBD2 (7 bases). From germline, CDR1 is SGHAT and CDR2 FQNNGV. This CDR3 contains 15 residues. The germline V and J ends were trimmed by 7 bases and 4 bases, with 19 bases remaining between them.

The chain is built from TRBV5-8 and TRBJ1-5, with D perhaps matching TRBD1 (5 bases). Germline values: CDR1 SGHTS, CDR2 YDEGEE. This CDR3 region has 14 residues. Between the trimmed V and J ends, which lost 4 bases and 5 bases, there was a span of 13 bases. CDR3 nucleotides: TGTGCCAGCAGCCCCTGGCAGGGCGATCAGCCCCAGCATTTT. This gives the protein CASSPWQGDQPQHF.

J is TRBJ2-1 and V is TRBV27; 11 bases line up with TRBD1. In germline, CDR1 is MNHEY, CDR2 SMNVEV (reference sequence). The CDR3 is 16 amino acids. The ends lost 5 bases at V and 7 bases at J; junction bases unmatched: 10. CDR3 DNA sequence: TGTGCCAGCAGTAAAAGGACAGGGGGCGTACTAAATGAGCAGTTCTTC. Its protein product is CASSKRTGGVLNEQFF.

About this clone: Additional DNA sequences in this sample encode the identical CDR3. The V gene is TRBV28, the J gene TRBJ2-7, with 7 bases aligning to TRBD1. CDR3 length equals 13 residues. The J segment lost 0 bases and the V segment lost 5 bases, leaving 1 base of the junction unmatched. Germline V gene lookup returns CDR1 MDHEN and CDR2 SYDVKM. This chain's CDR3 is CASSPGGSYEQYF. DNA of the CDR3: TGTGCCAGCAGTCCAGGGGGCTCCTACGAGCAGTACTTC.

The rearrangement links TRBV2 to TRBJ2-7; TRBD1 matches 7 bases. The CDR3 has 14 amino acids. The germline CDR1 and CDR2 sequences are SNHLY and FYNNEI. After removal of 8 bases from V and 2 bases from J, the junction contained 9 bases not matched to a gene. The CDR3 bases are TGTGCCAGCGGGGACAGACTCCGGGCCTACGAGCAGTACTTC. Encoded protein: CASGDRLRAYEQYF.

The CDR3 DNA sequence: TGTGCCAGCAGCCTGATAGGGCAGGGAAGTGAGCAGTTCTTC. As protein: CASSLIGQGSEQFF. This chain joins TRBV11-2 and TRBJ2-1; D perhaps matches TRBD1 (5 bases). The V gene lost 5 bases and the J gene lost 9 bases, with 17 bases spanning the gap. This CDR3 is 14 amino acids long. The germline V gene encodes CDR1 SGHAT and CDR2 FQNNGV.

The rearrangement links TRBV27 to TRBJ1-5; D gene uncertain. CDR3 length: 14 residues. Germline V CDR1 and CDR2: MNHEY, SMNVEV (reference sequence). Trimming took off 1 base at V and 6 bases at J, with 10 bases between the two ends. CDR3 amino acids: CASSLYGPAQPQHF. The CDR3 DNA reads as TGTGCCAGCAGTTTATATGGGCCGGCTCAGCCCCAGCATTTT.

The rearrangement links TRBV9 to TRBJ2-7, with 10 bases aligning to TRBD1. CDR1 and CDR2 from the germline V gene are SGDLS and YYNGEE. This CDR3 comprises 14 residues. V shed 4 bases and J 3 bases; nucleotides not matched to a gene: 4. The DNA of the CDR3 is TGTGCCAGCAGCTCCGGGACAGGGGACTACGAGCAGTACTTC. Translating it yields CASSSGTGDYEQYF.

This chain joins TRBV25-1 and TRBJ1-2, with no clear D. Germline CDR1 and CDR2: MGHDK and SYGVNS. The CDR3 is 15 residues long. V dropped 5 bases and J dropped 0 bases, with 13 bases sitting between them. CDR3 nucleotides: TGTGCCAGCAGTCATCGGAGCTTAGCTAACTATGGCTACACCTTC. Translating gives CASSHRSLANYGYTF.

The chain joins TRBV5-4 to TRBJ1-3, with TRBD1 matching 7 bases. There are 15 residues in the CDR3. V shed 4 bases, J shed 0 bases, and the junction held 4 bases outside the gene matches. From germline, CDR1 is SGHNT and CDR2 YYREEE (reference sequence). The CDR3 reads CASSPGQYSGNTIYF. In DNA, the CDR3 is TGTGCCAGCAGCCCGGGACAGTACTCTGGAAACACCATATATTTT.

This chain uses TRBV4-1 with TRBJ1-1; 7 nucleotides line up with TRBD1. The CDR3 spans 16 residues. V dropped 1 base and J dropped 1; count of bases not matched to a gene: 6. The germline CDR1 and CDR2 sequences are MGHRA and YSYEKL. CDR3: CASSQVSRGRNTEAFF. The CDR3 DNA follows: TGCGCCAGCAGCCAAGTCTCAAGGGGGCGGAACACTGAAGCTTTCTTT.

This clone showed up just once. The rearrangement joins TRBV9 to TRBJ2-7; 13 bases agree with TRBD2. The length of the CDR3 is 15 residues. V shed 4 bases, J shed 7 bases, and the junction held 8 bases outside the gene matches. Germline V lookup: CDR1 SGDLS, CDR2 YYNGEE. DNA for the CDR3: TGTGCCAGCAGCACCGGACTAGCGGGAGTCTGGGAGCAGTACTTC. Its protein product is CASSTGLAGVWEQYF.

The V and J genes are TRBV5-1 and TRBJ2-2, with TRBD1 as a possible D gene (6 bases). The CDR3 is 15 amino acids. CDR1 SGHRS and CDR2 YFSETQ come from the germline V gene. V shed 2 bases and J shed 6 bases, with 14 bases lying between them. The CDR3, as DNA: TGCGCCAGCAGCTTTGGAACAGGGCGGGCCGGGGAGCTGTTTTTT. Amino acid sequence: CASSFGTGRAGELFF.

This chain links TRBV7-9 with TRBJ2-1, with D unresolved. CDR1 and CDR2 (germline): SEHNR, FQNEAQ (reference sequence). The CDR3 is 14 residues long. V lost 7 bases to trimming and J lost 6 bases, with 16 bases between them. In nucleotides, the CDR3 is TGTGCCAGCAACCACTATGGAGTTCTCAATGAGCAGTTCTTC. This codes for CASNHYGVLNEQFF.